Each of the 8 T cell receptor beta chains below was sequenced from the same sample in a study of blood T cell repertoires in COVID-19 (dated by TCRdb to the early 2020s). Libraries were prepared through the immunoSEQ multiplex PCR assay. This is the immuneACCESS table as TCRdb keeps it, with only in-frame sequences that have V and J called. A part of the clones is gone; compared with another copy, unresolved V genes explain less than half, and the rest is unexplained. Within this sample are approximately 30,000 clones, with 70% to 85% of them counted one time only. The top ten constitute 7.4% of the sample. What was sequenced was peripheral blood. Source of these receptors: a woman aged 60 to 75 with acute or convalescent COVID-19.

The rearrangement uses TRBV30 and TRBJ1-2; 7 nucleotides agree with TRBD1. V was pared by 3 bases and J by 1 base, with 5 bases of the junction left unmatched. Germline-derived CDR1 and CDR2 are GTSNPN and SVGIG (reference sequence). The CDR3 totals 14 residues. The CDR3 protein is CAWRGGSLNYGYTF. In DNA, the CDR3 is TGTGCCTGGAGAGGGGGCAGTCTTAACTATGGCTACACCTTC. The full variable domain, with the rest looked up from reference TRBV30 and TRBJ1-2, is SQTIHQWPATLVQPVGSPLSLECTVEGTSNPNLYWYRQAAGRGLQLLFYSVGIGQISSEVPQNLSASRPQDRQFILSSKKLLLSDSGFYLCAWRGGSLNYGYTFGSGTRLTVV.

This clone has only a few counts. This rearrangement joins TRBV6-6 to TRBJ1-1; D not certain. V lost 6 bases to trimming and J lost 0 bases, with 14 bases between them. This CDR3 is 15 amino acids long. CDR1 is MNHNY, CDR2 SVGAGI, per germline (reference sequence). CDR3 bases: TGTGCCAGCAGCCACCCTAATTCGATGAACACTGAAGCTTTCTTT. This sequence encodes CASSHPNSMNTEAFF.

This chain uses TRBV27 with TRBJ2-2, with D unclear. V was trimmed by 2 bases and J by 0 bases, leaving 10 bases between them. The CDR3 contains 16 residues. Germline CDR1 and CDR2: MNHEY and SMNVEV (reference sequence). The CDR3, as DNA: TGTGCCAGCAGTTTACAGGCTGTCGCGAACACCGGGGAGCTGTTTTTT. This sequence encodes CASSLQAVANTGELFF.

The chain is built from TRBV10-2 and TRBJ1-3; tentatively, D is TRBD1 (6 bases). This CDR3 contains 15 residues. Germline CDR1 reads WSHSY; CDR2 reads SAAADI. V lost 6 bases and J 2 bases, leaving 14 bases between the germline ends. The CDR3 sequence is CASSVQGPPGNTIYF. The CDR3 nucleotides read TGCGCCAGCAGCGTTCAGGGGCCACCTGGAAACACCATATATTTT.

J is TRBJ2-2 and V is TRBV10-3; D possibly corresponds to TRBD1 (6 bases). The CDR3 is made up of 12 amino acids. Germline V gene sequence: CDR1 ENHRY, CDR2 SYGVKD. With 4 bases removed from V and 6 bases from J, the gap between germline ends came to 6 bases. In DNA, the CDR3 is TGTGCCATCAGTGGGGGGCCCGGGGAGCTGTTTTTT. Amino acids: CAISGGPGELFF.

The gene calls are TRBV19 and TRBJ2-1; 13 bases fit TRBD2. The junction had 10 bases not matched to a gene; V was cut back by 4 bases and J by 1 base. Germline CDR1 and CDR2: LNHDA and SQIVND (reference sequence). The CDR3 is 19 amino acids. This CDR3 reads CASSRRGTSGVGSYNEQFF. DNA for the CDR3: TGTGCCAGTAGTAGGAGAGGGACTAGCGGGGTGGGTTCCTACAATGAGCAGTTCTTC.

J is TRBJ2-2 and V is TRBV5-1; 8 bases are a match to TRBD1. With V trimmed by 8 bases and J by 3 bases, 6 bases remained unmatched. Germline V gene sequence: CDR1 SGHRS, CDR2 YFSETQ. This CDR3 has 14 amino acids. The CDR3 sequence: CARSRDRYTGELFF. The CDR3 DNA sequence: TGCGCCAGATCCCGGGACAGGTACACCGGGGAGCTGTTTTTT.

This clone was seen a single time. This rearrangement joins TRBV5-5 to TRBJ1-4, with TRBD1 matching 8 bases. Per the germline V gene, CDR1 is SGHKS and CDR2 is YYEKEE (reference sequence). The CDR3 has 16 residues. Trimming took 4 bases from V and 5 from J; bases not matched to a gene: 10. The CDR3 protein is CASSKPQGAVNEKLFF. In DNA, the CDR3 is TGTGCCAGCAGCAAACCGCAGGGGGCCGTCAATGAAAAACTGTTTTTT. Filled out from reference TRBV5-5 and TRBJ1-4, the complete variable domain reads DAGVTQSPTHLIKTRGQQVTLRCSPISGHKSVSWYQQVLGQGPQFIFQYYEKEERGRGNFPDRFSARQFPNYSSELNVNALLLGDSALYLCASSKPQGAVNEKLFFGSGTQLSVL.